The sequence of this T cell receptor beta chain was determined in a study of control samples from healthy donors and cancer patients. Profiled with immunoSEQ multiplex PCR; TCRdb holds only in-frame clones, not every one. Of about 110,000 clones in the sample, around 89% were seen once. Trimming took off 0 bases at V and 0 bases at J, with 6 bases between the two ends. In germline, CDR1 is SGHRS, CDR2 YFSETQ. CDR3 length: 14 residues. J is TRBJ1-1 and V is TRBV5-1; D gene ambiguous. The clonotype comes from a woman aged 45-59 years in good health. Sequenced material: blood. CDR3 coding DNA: TGCGCCAGCAGCTTGGGCAGTATGAACACTGAAGCTTTCTTT. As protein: CASSLGSMNTEAFF.